This is a list of T cell receptor beta chains from one sample in a study of OX40 agonist ivuxolimab in advanced cancers. TCRdb's table, derived via immunoSEQ multiplex PCR, lists solely in-frame clones and lacks some. Among tens of thousands of clones listed, about nine tenths were seen once. The specimen was CD4+ or CD8+ T cells sorted from blood, collected in a trial of the OX40 agonist ivuxolimab. These receptors all stem from an adult with an advanced solid tumor such as melanoma, head and neck, liver or kidney cancer. Both conserved end residues are part of each CDR3. A D gene is named only where the DNA matches it firmly. Clone sizes are given selectively: once, few, many, or a class where the clone is expanded.

d_gene: TRBD2; v_gene: TRBV4-2; abundance: -; j_gene: TRBJ2-2; CDR3nt: TGTGCCAGCAGCCAAGGACTAGCGGGAGCCGGGGAGCTGTTTTTT; CDR3aa: CASSQGLAGAGELFF
d_gene: -; v_gene: TRBV27; abundance: -; j_gene: TRBJ2-2; CDR3nt: TGTGCCAGCAGTCACCTAACCGAGGCCGGGGAGCTGTTTTTT; CDR3aa: CASSHLTEAGELFF
d_gene: -; v_gene: TRBV30; abundance: -; j_gene: TRBJ2-2; CDR3nt: TGTGCCTGGAGTGTACTGGGGCGCGACACCGGGGAGCTGTTTTTT; CDR3aa: CAWSVLGRDTGELFF
d_gene: TRBD1; v_gene: TRBV6-1; abundance: -; j_gene: TRBJ1-3; CDR3nt: TGTGCCAGCGCAGAACTACAGGGGGCCTATACCACCATATATTTT; CDR3aa: CASAELQGAYTTIYF
d_gene: TRBD2; v_gene: TRBV7-8; abundance: -; j_gene: TRBJ2-7; CDR3nt: TGTGCCAGCAGCCACCCTAGCGGGAGGGCCTCGAGCTCCTACGAGCAGTACTTC; CDR3aa: CASSHPSGRASSSYEQYF
d_gene: TRBD1; v_gene: TRBV4-1; abundance: once; j_gene: TRBJ2-7; CDR3nt: TGCGCCAGCAGCCAAGGCTGGCAGGGGGCAGTTTACGAGCAGTACTTC; CDR3aa: CASSQGWQGAVYEQYF
d_gene: -; v_gene: TRBV7-9; abundance: -; j_gene: TRBJ2-1; CDR3nt: TGTGCCAGCAGCCCGTACAATGAGCAGTTCTTC; CDR3aa: CASSPYNEQFF
d_gene: -; v_gene: TRBV7-9; abundance: -; j_gene: TRBJ2-7; CDR3nt: TGTGCCAGCAGTTCTAGTTGGGGCCACGAGCAGTACTTC; CDR3aa: CASSSSWGHEQYF
d_gene: -; v_gene: TRBV4-1; abundance: -; j_gene: TRBJ2-1; CDR3nt: TGCGCCAGCAGCCAGTATCAGGGCTTCGAGCAGTTCTTC; CDR3aa: CASSQYQGFEQFF
d_gene: TRBD2; v_gene: TRBV27; abundance: -; j_gene: TRBJ2-3; CDR3nt: TGTGCCAGCAGTCGGCCGGGACTAGCGGGAGGCACAGATACGCAGTATTTT; CDR3aa: CASSRPGLAGGTDTQYF
d_gene: TRBD2; v_gene: TRBV5-1; abundance: -; j_gene: TRBJ2-3; CDR3nt: TGCGCCAGCAGCACCAGACTAGCGGGAGGGATGGCAGATACGCAGTATTTT; CDR3aa: CASSTRLAGGMADTQYF
d_gene: TRBD2; v_gene: TRBV9; abundance: -; j_gene: TRBJ2-1; CDR3nt: TGTGCCAGCAGCGTCGGGGGGACTAGCGTGTACAATGAGCAGTTCTTC; CDR3aa: CASSVGGTSVYNEQFF
d_gene: -; v_gene: TRBV9; abundance: -; j_gene: TRBJ1-1; CDR3nt: TGTGCCAGCAGCGCCGAAATACAGGGTTTAAGGGCTGAAGCTTTCTTT; CDR3aa: CASSAEIQGLRAEAFF
d_gene: -; v_gene: TRBV5-6; abundance: -; j_gene: TRBJ2-7; CDR3nt: TGTGCCAGCAGTGAAGGGACGTACGAGCAGTACTTC; CDR3aa: CASSEGTYEQYF
d_gene: -; v_gene: TRBV6-5; abundance: -; j_gene: TRBJ2-5; CDR3nt: TGTGCCAGCAGTTATGGATACCAAGAGACCCAGTACTTC; CDR3aa: CASSYGYQETQYF
d_gene: TRBD2; v_gene: TRBV6-5; abundance: -; j_gene: TRBJ2-7; CDR3nt: TGTGCCTCAAGACTAGCGGGAGCGTCCTACGAGCAGTACTTC; CDR3aa: CASRLAGASYEQYF
d_gene: -; v_gene: TRBV5-1; abundance: -; j_gene: TRBJ2-5; CDR3nt: TGCGCCAGCAGCCCAGGGAGTTGGGAGGAGACCCAGTACTTC; CDR3aa: CASSPGSWEETQYF